The rows below give T cell receptor beta chains drawn from one sample of a study of cytomegalovirus exposure and HLA in healthy donors. Generated by immunoSEQ multiplex PCR, the TCRdb table keeps only in-frame clones and is missing some. This sample yields around 230,000 clones, of which around 78% are seen a single time; around 0.44% belongs to the top ten. What was sequenced was PBMCs. All receptors come from a boy aged 5-17 years in good health and CMV-seronegative. CDR3s include the opening cysteine and the closing phenylalanine or tryptophan. The order of the fields is D gene, clone size, J gene, V gene, CDR3 protein, CDR3 DNA. D genes are given only for firm matches. The size field is filled for only some rows; it gives once, few, many or a size class.

TRBD1	-	TRBJ2-7	TRBV29-1	CSPGQAFYEQYF	TGCAGCCCGGGACAGGCCTTCTACGAGCAGTACTTC
-	-	TRBJ2-1	TRBV11-3	CASSLGSRLTYNEQFF	TGTGCCAGCAGCTTAGGGTCCCGACTAACCTACAATGAGCAGTTCTTC
-	few	TRBJ1-4	TRBV4-1	CASSQAPRGEKLFF	TGCGCCAGCAGCCAAGCCCCGAGAGGTGAAAAACTGTTTTTT
-	-	TRBJ2-7	TRBV2	CASSSTAYEQYF	TGTGCCAGCAGTTCTACAGCCTACGAGCAGTACTTC
-	-	TRBJ1-1	TRBV7-9	CASSGGGVRTEAFF	TGTGCCAGCAGCGGAGGGGGGGTGAGGACTGAAGCTTTCTTT
-	once	TRBJ1-1	TRBV19	CASSIGGLGERAFF	TGTGCCAGTAGTATAGGGGGACTAGGGGAGAGAGCTTTCTTT
TRBD2	-	TRBJ2-2	TRBV30	CAWNRGGNTGELFF	TGTGCCTGGAACCGGGGGGGCAACACCGGGGAGCTGTTTTTT
-	-	TRBJ1-1	TRBV6-5	CASGKQGSNTEAFF	TGTGCCAGCGGGAAACAGGGATCAAACACTGAAGCTTTCTTT
-	-	TRBJ2-7	TRBV19	CASSTLTGNEQYF	TGTGCCAGTAGCACACTAACAGGGAACGAGCAGTACTTC
-	-	TRBJ2-7	TRBV7-8	CASSLGSQGPYEQYF	TGTGCCAGCAGCTTAGGGTCACAGGGACCCTACGAGCAGTACTTC
TRBD2	few	TRBJ2-6	TRBV4-2	CAIGGGGANVLTF	TGTGCCATCGGGGGGGGTGGGGCCAACGTCCTGACTTTC
TRBD1	once	TRBJ1-1	TRBV7-6	CASSSLGGAGGRNTEAFF	TGTGCCAGCAGCTCCCTAGGCGGGGCAGGGGGACGAAACACTGAAGCTTTCTTT
-	once	TRBJ1-5	TRBV21-1	CASRLLRTGGNQPQHF	TGTGCCAGCAGACTGCTGAGGACAGGGGGCAATCAGCCCCAGCATTTT
TRBD1	-	TRBJ2-7	TRBV5-1	CASSSGQGEEDEQYF	TGCGCCAGCAGTTCCGGACAGGGGGAGGAGGACGAGCAGTACTTC
TRBD2	-	TRBJ2-5	TRBV11-3	CASSLAWRTSGKRETQYF	TGTGCCAGCAGCTTAGCCTGGCGGACTAGCGGGAAAAGGGAGACCCAGTACTTC
-	-	TRBJ1-1	TRBV7-9	CASSPNLNTEAFF	TGTGCCAGCAGCCCCAACCTAAACACTGAAGCTTTCTTT
-	-	TRBJ2-3	TRBV18	CASSLSGDSTDTQYF	TGTGCCAGCTCACTGTCAGGGGATAGCACAGATACGCAGTATTTT
-	-	TRBJ2-2	TRBV10-3	CAISVSSLAVEDNGELFF	TGTGCCATCAGCGTCTCCTCACTAGCTGTCGAGGACAACGGGGAGCTGTTTTTT
-	-	TRBJ1-6	TRBV5-1	CASSPTGSPLHF	TGCGCCAGCAGTCCCACAGGTTCACCCCTCCACTTT
TRBD1	-	TRBJ1-2	TRBV10-3	CAISEYPPGTGISYGYTF	TGTGCCATCAGTGAGTACCCCCCTGGGACAGGGATAAGCTATGGCTACACCTTC
TRBD1	-	TRBJ2-7	TRBV29-1	CSVLPTGTGPYEQYF	TGCAGCGTACTTCCAACCGGGACAGGCCCCTACGAGCAGTACTTC
-	few	TRBJ2-3	TRBV29-1	CSVAPTGSTDTQYF	TGCAGCGTTGCCCCTACGGGGAGCACAGATACGCAGTATTTT
-	-	TRBJ1-2	TRBV2	CASSPNWAHTF	TGTGCCAGCAGTCCTAACTGGGCCCACACCTTC
TRBD1	once	TRBJ1-1	TRBV18	CASSPTGTGTRTEAFF	TGTGCCAGCTCACCCACCGGGACAGGGACGCGCACTGAAGCTTTCTTT
-	once	TRBJ2-7	TRBV30	CAWREVDEQYF	TGTGCCTGGAGAGAGGTGGACGAGCAGTACTTC
TRBD2	-	TRBJ2-7	TRBV5-6	CASSLGIAGVGEQYF	TGTGCCAGCAGCTTGGGGATAGCGGGAGTTGGCGAGCAGTACTTC
TRBD2	-	TRBJ2-7	TRBV5-8	CASSFPSGPSYEQYF	TGTGCCAGCAGCTTCCCTAGCGGCCCTTCCTACGAGCAGTACTTC
TRBD1	-	TRBJ1-2	TRBV5-1	CASSLEGQGTGYTF	TGCGCCAGCAGCTTGGAGGGACAGGGGACTGGCTACACCTTC
TRBD2	-	TRBJ2-2	TRBV7-2	CASTLRGRPRFGELFF	TGTGCCAGCACCCTGCGCGGGAGGCCCCGGTTCGGGGAGCTGTTTTTT
TRBD1	-	TRBJ2-7	TRBV27	CASSLSTGAYEQYF	TGTGCCAGCAGTTTATCAACAGGGGCCTACGAGCAGTACTTC
-	-	TRBJ1-1	TRBV4-1	CASRPRQWGTNTEAFF	TGCGCCAGCAGGCCCAGACAGTGGGGTACAAACACTGAAGCTTTCTTT
-	-	TRBJ1-1	TRBV5-4	CASSLGQTNTEAFF	TGTGCCAGCAGCTTGGGACAGACGAACACTGAAGCTTTCTTT
-	-	TRBJ2-6	TRBV19	CASSILSGANVLTF	TGTGCCAGTAGTATACTATCTGGGGCCAACGTCCTGACTTTC
-	-	TRBJ2-7	TRBV30	CAWTGSPYEQYF	TGTGCCTGGACAGGGTCTCCCTACGAGCAGTACTTC
-	-	TRBJ1-1	TRBV30	CAWMVVWRTRNTEAFF	TGTGCCTGGATGGTGGTCTGGAGGACCAGAAACACTGAAGCTTTCTTT
TRBD1	-	TRBJ2-1	TRBV4-1	CASSQSARGQGANEQFF	TGCGCCAGCAGCCAGTCCGCCCGGGGACAGGGCGCCAATGAGCAGTTCTTC
TRBD1	-	TRBJ1-4	TRBV4-1	CASSQIPHLRQGGLEKLFF	TGCGCCAGCAGCCAAATCCCCCACCTTCGACAGGGCGGGTTAGAAAAACTGTTTTTT
-	-	TRBJ1-1	TRBV5-1	CASSSTETEAFF	TGCGCCAGCAGCTCAACAGAGACTGAAGCTTTCTTT
TRBD1	-	TRBJ1-2	TRBV5-1	CASSSPLMTGARGYTF	TGCGCCAGCAGCTCTCCGTTGATGACAGGGGCAAGGGGCTACACCTTC
TRBD1	-	TRBJ1-2	TRBV7-9	CASRGTGYGYTF	TGTGCCAGCCGCGGGACAGGTTATGGCTACACCTTC
-	few	TRBJ2-1	TRBV5-4	CASSRDPGGYNEQFF	TGTGCCAGCAGCAGGGACCCCGGGGGATACAATGAGCAGTTCTTC
-	-	TRBJ1-5	TRBV5-6	CASSLVGGGQPQHF	TGTGCCAGCAGCTTGGTCGGGGGGGGTCAGCCCCAGCATTTT
-	-	TRBJ2-2	TRBV27	CASSLYGQSNTGELFF	TGTGCCAGCAGTTTATACGGACAGTCGAACACCGGGGAGCTGTTTTTT